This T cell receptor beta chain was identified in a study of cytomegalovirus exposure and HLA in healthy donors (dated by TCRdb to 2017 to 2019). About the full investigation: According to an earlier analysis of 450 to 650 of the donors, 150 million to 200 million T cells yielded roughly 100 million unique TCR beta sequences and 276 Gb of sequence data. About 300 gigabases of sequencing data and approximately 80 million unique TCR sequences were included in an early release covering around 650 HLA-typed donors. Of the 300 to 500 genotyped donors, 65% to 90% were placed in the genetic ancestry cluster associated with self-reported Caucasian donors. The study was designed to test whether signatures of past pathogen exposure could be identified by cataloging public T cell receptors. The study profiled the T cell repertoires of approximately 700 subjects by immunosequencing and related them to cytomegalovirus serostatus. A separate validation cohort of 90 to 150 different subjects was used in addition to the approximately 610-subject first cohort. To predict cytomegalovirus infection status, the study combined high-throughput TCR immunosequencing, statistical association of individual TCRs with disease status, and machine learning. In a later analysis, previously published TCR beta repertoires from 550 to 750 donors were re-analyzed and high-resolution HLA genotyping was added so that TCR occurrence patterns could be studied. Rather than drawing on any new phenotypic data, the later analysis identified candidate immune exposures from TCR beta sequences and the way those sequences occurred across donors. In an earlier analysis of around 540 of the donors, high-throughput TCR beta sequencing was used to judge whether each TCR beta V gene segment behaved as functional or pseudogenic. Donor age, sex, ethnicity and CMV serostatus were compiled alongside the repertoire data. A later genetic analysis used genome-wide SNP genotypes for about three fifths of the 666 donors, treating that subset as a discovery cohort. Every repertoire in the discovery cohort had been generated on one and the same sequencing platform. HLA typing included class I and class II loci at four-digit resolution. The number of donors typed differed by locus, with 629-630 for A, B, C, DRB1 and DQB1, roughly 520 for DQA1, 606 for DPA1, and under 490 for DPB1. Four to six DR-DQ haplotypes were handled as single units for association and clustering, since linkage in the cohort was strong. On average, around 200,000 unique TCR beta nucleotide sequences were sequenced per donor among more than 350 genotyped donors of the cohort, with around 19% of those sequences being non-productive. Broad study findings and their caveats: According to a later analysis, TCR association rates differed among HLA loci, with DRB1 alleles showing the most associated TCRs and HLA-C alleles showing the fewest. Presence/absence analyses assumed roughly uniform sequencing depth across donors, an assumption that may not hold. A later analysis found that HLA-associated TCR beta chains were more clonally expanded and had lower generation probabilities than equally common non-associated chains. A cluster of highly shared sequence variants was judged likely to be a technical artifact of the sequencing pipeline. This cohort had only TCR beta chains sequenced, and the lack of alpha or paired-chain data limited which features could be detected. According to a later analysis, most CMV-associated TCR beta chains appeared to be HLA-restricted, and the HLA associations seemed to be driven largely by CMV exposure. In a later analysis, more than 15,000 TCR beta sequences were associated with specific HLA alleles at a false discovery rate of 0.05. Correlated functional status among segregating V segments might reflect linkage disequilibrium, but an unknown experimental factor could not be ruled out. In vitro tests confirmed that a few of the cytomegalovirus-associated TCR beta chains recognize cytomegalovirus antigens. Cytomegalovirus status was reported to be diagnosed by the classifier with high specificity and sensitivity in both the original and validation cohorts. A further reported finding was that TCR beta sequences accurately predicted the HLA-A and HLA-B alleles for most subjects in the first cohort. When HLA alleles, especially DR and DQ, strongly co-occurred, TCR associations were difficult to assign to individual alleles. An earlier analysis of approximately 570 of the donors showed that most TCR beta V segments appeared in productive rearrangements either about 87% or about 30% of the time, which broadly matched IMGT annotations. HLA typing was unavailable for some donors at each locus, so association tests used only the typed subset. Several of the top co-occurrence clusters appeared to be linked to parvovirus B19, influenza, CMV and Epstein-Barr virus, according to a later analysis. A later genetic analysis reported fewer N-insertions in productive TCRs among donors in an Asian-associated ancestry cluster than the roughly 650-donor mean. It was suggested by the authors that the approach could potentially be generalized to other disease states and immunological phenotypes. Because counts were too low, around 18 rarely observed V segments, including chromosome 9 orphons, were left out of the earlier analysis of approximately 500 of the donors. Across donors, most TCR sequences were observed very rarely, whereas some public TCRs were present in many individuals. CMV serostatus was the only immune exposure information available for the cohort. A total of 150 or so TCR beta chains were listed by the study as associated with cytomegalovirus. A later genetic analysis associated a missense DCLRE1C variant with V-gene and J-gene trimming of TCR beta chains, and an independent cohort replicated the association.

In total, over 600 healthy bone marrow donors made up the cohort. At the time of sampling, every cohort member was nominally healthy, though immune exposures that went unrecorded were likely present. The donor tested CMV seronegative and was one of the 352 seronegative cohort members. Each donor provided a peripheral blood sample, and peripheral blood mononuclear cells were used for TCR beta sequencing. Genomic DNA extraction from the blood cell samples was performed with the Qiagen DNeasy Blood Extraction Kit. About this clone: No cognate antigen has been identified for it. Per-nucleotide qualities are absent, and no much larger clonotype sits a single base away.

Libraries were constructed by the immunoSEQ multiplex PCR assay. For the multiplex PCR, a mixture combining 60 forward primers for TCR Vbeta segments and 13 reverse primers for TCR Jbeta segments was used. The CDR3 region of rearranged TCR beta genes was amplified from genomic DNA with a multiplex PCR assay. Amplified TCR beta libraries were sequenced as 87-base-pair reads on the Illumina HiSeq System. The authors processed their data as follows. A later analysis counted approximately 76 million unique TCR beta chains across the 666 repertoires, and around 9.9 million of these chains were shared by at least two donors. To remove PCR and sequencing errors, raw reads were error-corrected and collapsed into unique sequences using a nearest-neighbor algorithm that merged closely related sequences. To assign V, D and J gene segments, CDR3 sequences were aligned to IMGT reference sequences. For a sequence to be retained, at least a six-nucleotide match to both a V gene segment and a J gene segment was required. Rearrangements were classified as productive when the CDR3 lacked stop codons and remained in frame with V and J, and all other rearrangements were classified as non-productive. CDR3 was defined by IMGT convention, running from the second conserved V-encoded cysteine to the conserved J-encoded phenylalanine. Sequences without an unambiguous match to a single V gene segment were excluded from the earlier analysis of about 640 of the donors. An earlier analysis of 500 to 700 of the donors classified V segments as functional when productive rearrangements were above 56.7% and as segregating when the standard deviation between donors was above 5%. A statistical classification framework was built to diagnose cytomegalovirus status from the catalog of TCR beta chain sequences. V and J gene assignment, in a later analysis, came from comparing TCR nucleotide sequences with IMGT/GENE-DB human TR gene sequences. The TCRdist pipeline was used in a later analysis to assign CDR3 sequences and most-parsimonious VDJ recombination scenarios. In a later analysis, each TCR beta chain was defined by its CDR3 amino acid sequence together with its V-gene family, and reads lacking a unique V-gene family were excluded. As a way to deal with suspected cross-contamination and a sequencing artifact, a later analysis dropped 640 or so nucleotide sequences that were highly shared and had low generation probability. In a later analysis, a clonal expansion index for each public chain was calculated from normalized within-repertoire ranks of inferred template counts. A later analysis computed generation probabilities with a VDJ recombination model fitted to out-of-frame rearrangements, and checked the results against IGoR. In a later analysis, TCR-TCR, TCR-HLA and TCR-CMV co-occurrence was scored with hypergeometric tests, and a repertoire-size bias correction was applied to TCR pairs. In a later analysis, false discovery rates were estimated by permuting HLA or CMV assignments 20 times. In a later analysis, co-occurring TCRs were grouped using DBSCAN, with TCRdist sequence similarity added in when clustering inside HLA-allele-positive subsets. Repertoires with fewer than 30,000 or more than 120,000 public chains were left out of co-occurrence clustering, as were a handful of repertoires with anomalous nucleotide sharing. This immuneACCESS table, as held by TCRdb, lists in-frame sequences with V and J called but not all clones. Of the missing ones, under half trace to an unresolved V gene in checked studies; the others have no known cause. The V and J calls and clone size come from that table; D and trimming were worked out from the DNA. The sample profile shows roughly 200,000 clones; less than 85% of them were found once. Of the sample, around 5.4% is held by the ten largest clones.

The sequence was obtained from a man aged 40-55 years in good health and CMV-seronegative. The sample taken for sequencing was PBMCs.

The nucleotide sequence reads TGCAGCGTCAAGCGGGGGATTACAGATACGCAGTATTTT. Its coded protein is CSVKRGITDTQYF. The sequence joins TRBV29-1 to TRBJ2-3; TRBD2 aligns with 8 central bases. The germline V gene gives CDR1 as SQVTM and CDR2 as ANQGSEA. The CDR3 runs 13 residues from the cysteine to the phenylalanine. Only the CDR3 portion is preserved as DNA: 39 bases, with reading frame beginning at the first base. The germline V end is reduced by 6 bases and the J end by 3 bases; junction bases left unmatched: 5.